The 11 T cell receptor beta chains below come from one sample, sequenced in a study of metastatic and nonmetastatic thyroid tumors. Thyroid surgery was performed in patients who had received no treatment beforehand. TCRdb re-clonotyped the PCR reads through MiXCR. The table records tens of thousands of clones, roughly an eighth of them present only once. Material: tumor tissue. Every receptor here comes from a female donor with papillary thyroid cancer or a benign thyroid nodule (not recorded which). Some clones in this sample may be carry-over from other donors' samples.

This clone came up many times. The CDR3 DNA follows: TGTGCCAGCAGCTTAGGACAGTTCGACGAGCAGTACTTC. Residues: CASSLGQFDEQYF. This chain joins TRBV7-9 and TRBJ2-7; TRBD1 is a possible D gene (5 bases). Germline V CDR1 and CDR2: SEHNR, FQNEAQ (reference sequence). V lost 1 base to trimming and J lost 5 bases, with 9 bases between them. The CDR3 has 13 residues.

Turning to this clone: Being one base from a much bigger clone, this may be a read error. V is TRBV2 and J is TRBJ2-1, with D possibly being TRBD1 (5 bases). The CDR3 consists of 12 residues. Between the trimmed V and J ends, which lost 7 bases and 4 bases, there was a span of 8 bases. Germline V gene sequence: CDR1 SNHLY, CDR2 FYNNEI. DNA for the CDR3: TGTGCCAGCATTGGGGCATACAATGAGCAGTTCTTC. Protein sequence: CASIGAYNEQFF.

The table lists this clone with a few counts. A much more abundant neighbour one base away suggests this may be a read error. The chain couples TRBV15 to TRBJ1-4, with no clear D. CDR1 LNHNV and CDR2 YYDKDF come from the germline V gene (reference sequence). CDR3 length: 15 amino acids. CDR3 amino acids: CSTSMLWGAREKLFF. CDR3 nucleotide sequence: TGTTCCACCAGCATGTTGTGGGGAGCCAGGGAAAAACTGTTTTTT.

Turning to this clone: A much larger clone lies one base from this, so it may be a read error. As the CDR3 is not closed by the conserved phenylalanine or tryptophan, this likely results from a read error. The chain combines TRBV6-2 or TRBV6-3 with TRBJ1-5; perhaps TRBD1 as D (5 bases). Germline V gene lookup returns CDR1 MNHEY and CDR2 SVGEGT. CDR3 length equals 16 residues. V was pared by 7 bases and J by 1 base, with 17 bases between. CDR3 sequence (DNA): TGTGCCAGCACCCGCCCCGGGGCCGCCAGCAATCAGCCCCAGCATTTA. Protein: CASTRPGAASNQPQHL.

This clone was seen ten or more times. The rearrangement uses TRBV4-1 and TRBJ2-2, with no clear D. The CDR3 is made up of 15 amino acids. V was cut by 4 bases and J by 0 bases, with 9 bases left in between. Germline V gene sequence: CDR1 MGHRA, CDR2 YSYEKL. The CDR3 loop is CASSPEWSNTGELFF. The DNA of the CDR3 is TGCGCCAGCAGCCCGGAGTGGTCGAACACCGGGGAGCTGTTTTTT.

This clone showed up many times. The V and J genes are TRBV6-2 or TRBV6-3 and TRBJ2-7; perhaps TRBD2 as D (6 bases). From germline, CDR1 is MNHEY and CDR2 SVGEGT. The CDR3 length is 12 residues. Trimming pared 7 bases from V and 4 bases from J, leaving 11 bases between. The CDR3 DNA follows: TGTGCCAGCAAGGTTGGGGGGTACGAGCAGTACTTC. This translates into CASKVGGYEQYF.

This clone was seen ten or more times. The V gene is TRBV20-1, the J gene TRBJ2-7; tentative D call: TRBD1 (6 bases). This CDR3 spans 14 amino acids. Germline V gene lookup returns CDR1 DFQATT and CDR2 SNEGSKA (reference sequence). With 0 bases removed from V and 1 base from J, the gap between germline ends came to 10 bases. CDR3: CSARDIRGSYEQYF. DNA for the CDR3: TGCAGTGCTAGAGATATCAGGGGATCCTACGAGCAGTACTTC.

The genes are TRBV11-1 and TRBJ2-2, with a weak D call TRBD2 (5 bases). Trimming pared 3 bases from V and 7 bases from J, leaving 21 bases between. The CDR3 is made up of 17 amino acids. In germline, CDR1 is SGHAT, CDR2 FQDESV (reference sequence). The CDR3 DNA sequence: TGTGCCAGCAGCTTGATGTCCCGGAGGTTGAGAGGCGGGGAGCTGTTTTTT. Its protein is CASSLMSRRLRGGELFF.

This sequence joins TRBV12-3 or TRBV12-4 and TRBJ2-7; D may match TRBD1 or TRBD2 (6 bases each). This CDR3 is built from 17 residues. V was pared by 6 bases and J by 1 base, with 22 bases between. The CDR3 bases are TGTGCCAGCAGCTCCCGACCCTGGGGGGCGGTATCCTACGAGCAGTACTTC. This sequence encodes CASSSRPWGAVSYEQYF.

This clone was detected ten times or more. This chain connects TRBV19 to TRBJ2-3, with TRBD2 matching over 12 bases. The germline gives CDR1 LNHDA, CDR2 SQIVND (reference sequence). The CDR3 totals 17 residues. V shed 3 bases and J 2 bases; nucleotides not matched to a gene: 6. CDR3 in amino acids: CASSIRLAGVPTDTQYF. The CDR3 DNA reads TGTGCCAGTAGTATTCGACTAGCGGGAGTCCCCACAGATACGCAGTATTTT.

The CDR3 DNA sequence: TGCAGTGCCGGGACTAGAGGTCACTACGAGCAGTACTTC. It codes for CSAGTRGHYEQYF. The rearrangement uses TRBV20-1 and TRBJ2-7; TRBD2 aligns across 8 bases. J was trimmed by 3 bases and V by 6 bases; bases with no gene match: 7. The CDR3 contains 13 residues. Germline CDR1 is DFQATT and CDR2 is SNEGSKA (reference sequence).